This T cell receptor (beta chain) was sequenced in a study of cytomegalovirus exposure and HLA in healthy donors. About this clone itself: Its antigen is as yet unknown.

V lost 3 bases and J lost 12, with 15 bases in between. The germline V gene encodes CDR1 SGHDN and CDR2 FVKESK. This CDR3 comprises 13 residues. Overall study findings and caveats: The HLA-A and HLA-B alleles of most subjects were reportedly predicted accurately from TCR beta sequences. TCR beta chains numbering under 200 were designated cytomegalovirus-associated. Later analysis identified about 15,000 TCR beta sequences associated with HLA alleles, using a false discovery rate threshold of 0.05. About 87% or about 30% of the time was how often most TCR beta V segments were productive, according to an earlier analysis.

Researchers ran the PCR with 60 Vbeta and 13 Jbeta primers. Libraries were prepared by immunoSEQ multiplex PCR; TCRdb keeps only in-frame clonotypes and omits some of them. The table has under 200,000 clones, around four fifths seen once. V and J are TRBV14 and TRBJ2-1; D is perhaps TRBD1 (6 bases). Sequenced material: PBMCs. This clonotype was obtained from a woman aged 30 to 39 in good health and CMV-seronegative. The CDR3 loop is CASSQAGAGVQFF. CDR3 DNA sequence: TGTGCCAGCAGCCAGGCAGGGGCCGGGGTGCAGTTCTTC.